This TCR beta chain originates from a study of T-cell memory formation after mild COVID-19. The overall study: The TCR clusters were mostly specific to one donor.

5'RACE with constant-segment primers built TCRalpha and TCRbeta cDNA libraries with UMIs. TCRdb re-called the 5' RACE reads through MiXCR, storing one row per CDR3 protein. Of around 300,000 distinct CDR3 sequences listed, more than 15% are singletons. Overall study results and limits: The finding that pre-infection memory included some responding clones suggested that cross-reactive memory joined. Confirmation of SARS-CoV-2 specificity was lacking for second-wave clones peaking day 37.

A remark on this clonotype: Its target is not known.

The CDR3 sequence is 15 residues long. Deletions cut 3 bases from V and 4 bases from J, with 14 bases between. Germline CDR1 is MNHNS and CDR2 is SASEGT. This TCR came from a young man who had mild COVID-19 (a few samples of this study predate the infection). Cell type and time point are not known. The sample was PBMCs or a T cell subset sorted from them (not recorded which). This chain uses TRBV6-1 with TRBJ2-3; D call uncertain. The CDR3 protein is CASSDYGFRADTQYF. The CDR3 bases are TGTGCCAGCAGTGATTATGGGTTTAGGGCAGATACGCAGTATTTT.